These 28 T cell receptor beta chains were sequenced from one sample in a study of shared clonotypes between healthy human individuals. The repertoire was sequenced with immunoSEQ multiplex PCR; TCRdb's copy has only in-frame clones and lacks some. The table lists around 2,000,000 clones, about 92% of them singletons. CD45RO-negative cells were positively selected for CCR7, leaving out terminally differentiated effector memory CD45RA+ cells. Material: naive CD8+ T cells from PBMCs. The source is a young man in good health. Some clones in this sample may be carry-over from other donors' samples.

The rearrangement joins TRBV28 to TRBJ2-3, with D unclear. The germline CDR1 and CDR2 sequences are MDHEN and SYDVKM. The CDR3 length is 19 residues. V lost 5 bases to trimming and J lost 0 bases, with 24 bases between them. Here the CDR3 DNA reads TGTGCCAGCAGTCTCACCCTCCCTCAGGCCCTCCACAGCACAGATACGCAGTATTTT. Translating gives CASSLTLPQALHSTDTQYF.

The chain employs TRBV27 and TRBJ2-1; tentatively, D is TRBD1 or TRBD2 (5 bases each). V shed 3 bases and J shed 10 bases, with 19 bases lying between them. The germline gives CDR1 MNHEY, CDR2 SMNVEV (reference sequence). This CDR3 is 15 amino acids long. The CDR3 protein is CASSFDVNWGREQFF. The CDR3 DNA reads as TGTGCCAGCAGTTTTGATGTTAATTGGGGGAGAGAGCAGTTCTTC.

The chain links TRBV6-1 to TRBJ2-7; D is uncertain. CDR1 is MNHNS and CDR2 is SASEGT in the germline V gene. With 1 base removed from V and 3 bases from J, the gap between germline ends came to 13 bases. There are 15 residues in the CDR3. The CDR3 DNA is TGTGCCAGCAGTGAAGGCGTGAACTTTCTCTACGAGCAGTACTTC. Encoded protein: CASSEGVNFLYEQYF.

This clone occurred once. The genes are TRBV14 and TRBJ2-5, with 7 bases identical to TRBD2. The junction had 7 bases not matched to a gene; V was cut back by 0 bases and J by 3 bases. Germline CDR1 reads SGHDN; CDR2 reads FVKESK. The CDR3 covers 16 residues. This chain's CDR3 is CASSQDDVGGEETQYF. In nucleotides, the CDR3 is TGTGCCAGCAGCCAAGATGATGTGGGAGGGGAAGAGACCCAGTACTTC.

This sequence joins TRBV18 and TRBJ2-1; the D gene could be TRBD1 or TRBD2 (5 bases each). This CDR3 spans 16 amino acids. Looked up from germline, CDR1 is KGHSH and CDR2 is LQKENI. V lost 2 bases, J lost 2 bases, and 13 bases lay in between. The CDR3 DNA reads as TGTGCCAGCTCACCAACCGTTGGGGGAACCTACAATGAGCAGTTCTTC. It encodes CASSPTVGGTYNEQFF. The full variable domain, with the rest looked up from reference TRBV18 and TRBJ2-1, is NAGVMQNPRHLVRRRGQEARLRCSPMKGHSHVYWYRQLPEEGLKFMVYLQKENIIDESGMPKERFSAEFPKEGPSILRIQQVVRGDSAAYFCASSPTVGGTYNEQFFGPGTRLTVL.

The V and J genes are TRBV7-6 and TRBJ2-1, with a tentative D call TRBD1 (6 bases). The CDR3 extends over 16 amino acids. V was shortened by 5 bases and J by 3 bases, with 17 bases between the two germline ends. CDR1 SGHVS and CDR2 FNYEAQ come from the germline V gene. CDR3: CASSPQGSGYYNEQFF. The CDR3 DNA follows: TGTGCCAGCAGCCCCCAGGGGAGCGGCTACTACAATGAGCAGTTCTTC.

The gene calls are TRBV5-1 and TRBJ1-1; 7 bases align to TRBD1. There are 16 residues in the CDR3. Trimming at V came to 4 bases and at J to 2 bases, leaving 11 bases not matched to a gene. Germline V gene lookup returns CDR1 SGHRS and CDR2 YFSETQ. CDR3 sequence (DNA): TGCGCCAGCAGCAGTCGACAGGGTATAGGAAACACTGAAGCTTTCTTT. Protein: CASSSRQGIGNTEAFF.

About this clone: This same CDR3 is encoded by further DNA sequences in the sample. J is TRBJ2-3 and V is TRBV27; D not certain. V was trimmed by 0 bases and J by 1 base, leaving 2 bases between them. Germline V gene sequence: CDR1 MNHEY, CDR2 SMNVEV (reference sequence). This CDR3 has 13 amino acids. The CDR3 is CASSLSGTDTQYF. The CDR3 DNA follows: TGTGCCAGCAGTTTATCCGGCACAGATACGCAGTATTTT.

The rearrangement uses TRBV5-4 and TRBJ1-5, with D hard to call. Germline CDR1 is SGHNT and CDR2 is YYREEE (reference sequence). Trimming left V 0 bases short and J 10 bases short, with 11 bases between. There are 13 residues in the CDR3. CDR3 in DNA: TGTGCCAGCAGCTTGGACGGGCTGAAACCCCAGCATTTT. As protein: CASSLDGLKPQHF. The complete variable domain, with remaining parts taken from reference TRBV5-4 and TRBJ1-5, reads ETGVTQSPTHLIKTRGQQVTLRCSSQSGHNTVSWYQQALGQGPQFIFQYYREEENGRGNFPPRFSGLQFPNYSSELNVNALELDDSALYLCASSLDGLKPQHFGDGTRLSIL.

This clone has just one count. The genes are TRBV28 and TRBJ1-6; D gene ambiguous. The ends were cut back, 2 bases at V and 7 bases at J, with 9 bases in the middle. CDR3 length: 14 amino acids. Germline CDR1 is MDHEN and CDR2 is SYDVKM. CDR3 DNA: TGTGCCAGCAGTTTAGGGCCGGAGAATTCACCCCTCCACTTT. This codes for CASSLGPENSPLHF.

The CDR3 sequence is CASSYLGNLNTGELFF. The CDR3 region has the DNA TGTGCCAGCAGTTATCTGGGGAATCTGAACACCGGGGAGCTGTTTTTT. V usage is TRBV6-6 and J usage is TRBJ2-2, with D unclear. The germline V gene has CDR1 MNHNY and CDR2 SVGAGI (reference sequence). V was trimmed by 3 bases and J by 1 base, leaving 12 bases between them. The CDR3 extends over 16 amino acids.

The CDR3 DNA sequence: TGTGCCAGTAGTATGACGATGGTCTATGGCTACACCTTC. Amino acid sequence: CASSMTMVYGYTF. This chain connects TRBV19 to TRBJ1-2; no definite D call. V shed 3 bases and J shed 4 bases, with 9 bases lying between them. This CDR3 is built from 13 residues. Germline CDR1 reads LNHDA; CDR2 reads SQIVND (reference sequence).

This clone is a singleton in its sample. The same CDR3 can be traced to other DNA sequences in this sample. This chain links TRBV7-9 with TRBJ2-7; perhaps TRBD2 as D (5 bases). The CDR3 is made up of 12 amino acids. Trimming pared 1 base from V and 7 bases from J, leaving 8 bases between. Germline V gene lookup returns CDR1 SEHNR and CDR2 FQNEAQ (reference sequence). CDR3 sequence (DNA): TGTGCCAGCAGCTTAGGCGGCGGGGAGCAGTACTTC. This translates into CASSLGGGEQYF.

As DNA, the CDR3 is TGTGCCAGCAGTTTGGACAGGGTCCATGGCTACACCTTC. Amino acids: CASSLDRVHGYTF. The chain recombines TRBV28 with TRBJ1-2, with 8 bases fitting TRBD1. The germline CDR1 and CDR2 sequences are MDHEN and SYDVKM. The CDR3 length is 13 residues. V was clipped by 3 bases and J by 6 bases; unmatched bases: 3.

The chain carries TRBV7-9 and TRBJ2-2, with D uncertain. Germline V gene sequence: CDR1 SEHNR, CDR2 FQNEAQ (reference sequence). V was clipped by 5 bases and J by 0 bases, with 19 bases between them. The CDR3 spans 18 residues. The CDR3 DNA reads as TGTGCCAGCAGCCCAAAACCCCGACCGCCAGCGAACACCGGGGAGCTGTTTTTT. Translated, it gives CASSPKPRPPANTGELFF. Looking up the rest from reference TRBV7-9 and TRBJ2-2 gives the full variable domain: DTGVSQNPRHKITKRGQNVTFRCDPISEHNRLYWYRQTLGQGPEFLTYFQNEAQLEKSRLLSDRFSAERPKGSFSTLEIQRTEQGDSAMYLCASSPKPRPPANTGELFFGEGSRLTVL.

In regard to this clone: The sample holds other DNA sequences that translate to the same CDR3. The chain is built from TRBV5-6 and TRBJ1-1, with 8 bases lining up with TRBD1. The CDR3 consists of 14 residues. The germline gives CDR1 SGHDT, CDR2 YYEEEE. The junction had 2 bases not matched to a gene; V was cut back by 4 bases and J by 0 bases. CDR3 sequence reads: CASSPDRVNTEAFF. DNA for the CDR3: TGTGCCAGCAGCCCGGACAGGGTGAACACTGAAGCTTTCTTT.

Remarks on this clone: Additional DNA sequences in this sample encode the identical CDR3. V usage is TRBV27 and J usage is TRBJ1-1; D remains ambiguous. Germline assignment: CDR1 MNHEY and CDR2 SMNVEV (reference sequence). The CDR3 covers 11 residues. The germline V and J ends were trimmed by 6 bases and 3 bases, with 5 bases remaining between them. CDR3 nucleotides: TGTGCCAGCAGCGGTGACACTGAAGCTTTCTTT. Translating it yields CASSGDTEAFF.

The sample holds one count of this clone. The chain combines TRBV2 with TRBJ1-1; 8 nucleotides match TRBD1. The CDR3 extends over 14 amino acids. The trim removed 6 bases at V and 6 bases at J, leaving 9 bases unmatched. Germline values: CDR1 SNHLY, CDR2 FYNNEI. This CDR3 reads CASRAFQGASEAFF. The CDR3 DNA reads as TGTGCCAGCAGGGCCTTTCAGGGGGCGTCTGAAGCTTTCTTT.

The chain recombines TRBV19 with TRBJ2-4; weak D call: TRBD2 (5 bases). In germline, CDR1 is LNHDA, CDR2 SQIVND (reference sequence). There are 15 residues in the CDR3. Trimming pared 3 bases from V and 3 bases from J, leaving 12 bases between. The CDR3 DNA is TGTGCCAGTAGTATCAGCGGCTTCGTCAAAAACATTCAGTACTTC. Protein product: CASSISGFVKNIQYF.

The J gene is TRBJ2-1, the V gene TRBV7-6; D may be TRBD1 (5 bases). The CDR3 is 14 amino acids. CDR1 SGHVS and CDR2 FNYEAQ come from the germline V gene. The V end was cut by 5 bases, the J end by 3 bases, with 11 bases between. The CDR3 DNA is TGTGCCAGCAGCCCAGGGCCAGACTACAATGAGCAGTTCTTC. Translating gives CASSPGPDYNEQFF.

The V and J genes are TRBV2 and TRBJ1-2; D is unresolved. Per germline, CDR1 SNHLY and CDR2 FYNNEI. The CDR3 consists of 13 residues. Trimming removed 7 bases from V and 6 bases from J, with 15 bases in between. This CDR3 reads CASTAGFPNGYTF. DNA for the CDR3: TGTGCCAGCACCGCAGGCTTCCCGAATGGCTACACCTTC. The full variable domain, with the rest looked up from reference TRBV2 and TRBJ1-2, is EPEVTQTPSHQVTQMGQEVILRCVPISNHLYFYWYRQILGQKVEFLVSFYNNEISEKSEIFDDQFSVERPDGSNFTLKIRSTKLEDSAMYFCASTAGFPNGYTFGSGTRLTVV.

This chain connects TRBV6-6 to TRBJ2-7; D unresolved. Per the germline V gene, CDR1 is MNHNY and CDR2 is SVGAGI (reference sequence). The CDR3 covers 12 residues. Between the trimmed V and J ends, which lost 6 bases and 3 bases, there was a span of 9 bases. CDR3 region: CASSQTGYEQYF. DNA for the CDR3: TGTGCCAGCAGCCAGACGGGCTACGAGCAGTACTTC.

The J gene is TRBJ2-5, the V gene TRBV4-1, with 8 bases aligning to TRBD1. CDR1 is MGHRA, CDR2 YSYEKL, per germline. The CDR3 is made up of 18 amino acids. With 4 bases clipped from V and 4 bases from J, the junction kept 17 bases outside the gene matches. CDR3 nucleotides: TGCGCCAGCAGCCCCCGACTCGCCAGGGGGCTAGGAGGAGAGACCCAGTACTTC. It specifies CASSPRLARGLGGETQYF.

Comments on this clone: At one of its ends the junction is not consistent with the germline gene, which may arise from a read error. The chain combines TRBV19 with TRBJ2-1; maybe TRBD2 (6 bases). Germline V gives CDR1 LNHDA, CDR2 SQIVND (reference sequence). CDR3 size: 11 residues. CDR3 amino acids: CAASGGITSIF. Here the CDR3 DNA reads TGTGCCGCCTCCGGCGGGATCACGTCGATCTTC.

In the case of this clone: This sample includes further DNA sequences coding for the same CDR3. The V gene is TRBV9, the J gene TRBJ1-1, with unresolved D. Trimming shortened V by 0 bases and J by 4 bases, and 7 bases separated the two germline ends. The CDR3 extends over 13 amino acids. CDR1 is SGDLS and CDR2 is YYNGEE in the germline V gene. The CDR3 sequence: CASSVGGSTEAFF. The CDR3 nucleotides are TGTGCCAGCAGCGTAGGTGGGTCCACTGAAGCTTTCTTT. The full variable domain, rest sourced from reference TRBV9 and TRBJ1-1, is DSGVTQTPKHLITATGQRVTLRCSPRSGDLSVYWYQQSLDQGLQFLIQYYNGEERAKGNILERFSAQQFPDLHSELNLSSLELGDSALYFCASSVGGSTEAFFGQGTRLTVV.

V usage is TRBV9 and J usage is TRBJ2-3; TRBD2 is a possible D gene (6 bases). The ends were cut back, 4 bases at V and 2 bases at J, with 17 bases in the middle. The CDR3 has 16 residues. Germline-derived CDR1 and CDR2 are SGDLS and YYNGEE. CDR3 DNA sequence: TGTGCCAGCAGCTCGCGGCGGGAACGGATCACAGATACGCAGTATTTT. Translated, it gives CASSSRRERITDTQYF.

The chain couples TRBV7-8 to TRBJ2-7; the D is unclear. Germline V gene lookup returns CDR1 SGHVS and CDR2 FQNEAQ. This CDR3 is 13 amino acids long. Trimming pared 5 bases from V and 1 base from J, leaving 9 bases between. The CDR3 nucleotides read TGTGCCAGCAGCAACGCACGTTCCTACGAGCAGTACTTC. Protein: CASSNARSYEQYF. Complete variable domain (other parts from reference TRBV7-8 and TRBJ2-7): GAGVSQSPRYKVAKRGQDVALRCDPISGHVSLFWYQQALGQGPEFLTYFQNEAQLDKSGLPSDRFFAERPEGSVSTLKIQRTQQEDSAVYLCASSNARSYEQYFGPGTRLTVT.

This chain links TRBV27 with TRBJ2-7, with unresolved D. Germline lookup yields CDR1 MNHEY and CDR2 SMNVEV (reference sequence). The CDR3 spans 14 residues. Trimming pared 6 bases from V and 2 bases from J, leaving 14 bases between. CDR3 loop: CASSHPKNPYEQYF. The CDR3 DNA reads TGTGCCAGCAGCCACCCCAAAAATCCCTACGAGCAGTACTTC.